The next 17 T cell receptor beta chains were all read from a single sample in a study of blood T cell repertoires in COVID-19. The protocol was immunoSEQ multiplex PCR, while the TCRdb copy is restricted to in-frame clones and leaves out a portion. The sample includes more than 65,000 clones, about 83% of them seen just once. The sequencing input was peripheral blood. The receptor set was obtained from a man aged 50 to 60 with active COVID-19.

J is TRBJ2-4 and V is TRBV7-3; TRBD2 might be the D (6 bases). Germline CDR1 and CDR2: SGHTA and FQGTGA. V lost 4 bases, J lost 1 base, and 14 bases lay in between. This CDR3 is built from 16 residues. CDR3 sequence (DNA): TGTGCCAGCAGCTCTACAGAGAGCGGGGCCAAAAACATTCAGTACTTC. It is translated as CASSSTESGAKNIQYF. Filled out from reference TRBV7-3 and TRBJ2-4, the complete variable domain reads GAGVSQTPSNKVTEKGKYVELRCDPISGHTALYWYRQSLGQGPEFLIYFQGTGAADDSGLPNDRFFAVRPEGSVSTLKIQRTERGDSAVYLCASSSTESGAKNIQYFGAGTRLSVL.

The rearrangement links TRBV18 to TRBJ1-1, with no clear D. Germline CDR1 and CDR2: KGHSH and LQKENI. The V and J ends lost 2 bases and 0 bases respectively, with 4 bases between them. CDR3 length equals 13 residues. CDR3 bases: TGTGCCAGCTCACCAGACATGAACACTGAAGCTTTCTTT. Residues: CASSPDMNTEAFF.

The rearrangement joins TRBV9 to TRBJ2-7, with a weak D call TRBD2 (6 bases). The CDR3 consists of 14 residues. Trimming stripped 0 bases from V and 5 bases from J, with 12 bases between. Germline V lookup: CDR1 SGDLS, CDR2 YYNGEE. The CDR3 DNA reads as TGTGCCAGCAGCGTAGCGGCGCGGGATAACGAGCAGTACTTC. Protein product: CASSVAARDNEQYF. Full variable domain (remainder filled in from reference TRBV9 and TRBJ2-7): DSGVTQTPKHLITATGQRVTLRCSPRSGDLSVYWYQQSLDQGLQFLIQYYNGEERAKGNILERFSAQQFPDLHSELNLSSLELGDSALYFCASSVAARDNEQYFGPGTRLTVT.

The V gene is TRBV3-1 (or the pseudogene TRBV3-2), the J gene TRBJ2-3, with TRBD2 matching 7 bases. The CDR3 consists of 15 residues. The ends lost 5 bases at V and 6 bases at J; junction bases unmatched: 11. Germline CDR1 reads LGHDT; CDR2 reads YNNKEL (reference sequence). The CDR3 region has the DNA TGTGCCAGCAGCGCTTCTTTGGCGGGAGTTGATACGCAGTATTTT. Protein sequence: CASSASLAGVDTQYF.

This chain links TRBV7-3 with TRBJ1-1, with D maybe TRBD1 (5 bases). V lost 2 bases to trimming and J lost 5 bases, with 15 bases between them. Germline-derived CDR1 and CDR2 are SGHTA and FQGTGA. The CDR3 loop spans 15 amino acids. CDR3 region: CASSLEPGGGTEAFF. CDR3 nucleotide sequence: TGTGCCAGCAGCTTAGAGCCAGGTGGGGGGACTGAAGCTTTCTTT.

V and J are TRBV6-5 and TRBJ1-2; maybe TRBD1 (5 bases). CDR1 is MNHEY and CDR2 is SVGAGI in the germline V gene. This CDR3 has 13 amino acids. Trimming took 4 bases from V and 5 from J, leaving 11 bases between them. The CDR3, as DNA: TGTGCCAGCAGTTCAGGGTCCCCTTATGGCTACACCTTC. This encodes CASSSGSPYGYTF.

The rearrangement uses TRBV19 and TRBJ1-2; 7 bases fit TRBD1. With 7 bases clipped from V and 4 bases from J, the junction kept 15 bases outside the gene matches. The germline V gene encodes CDR1 LNHDA and CDR2 SQIVND (reference sequence). The CDR3 loop spans 16 amino acids. In DNA, the CDR3 is TGTGCCAGTACAATCAGAGGAGGGGGCGAGGGCTATGGCTACACCTTC. Its protein is CASTIRGGGEGYGYTF.

This clone appeared a single time. The chain carries TRBV7-3 and TRBJ2-3, with unresolved D. The V gene's germline CDR1 is SGHTA and CDR2 FQGTGA. V dropped 2 bases and J dropped 1 base, with 10 bases sitting between them. This CDR3 is 15 amino acids long. CDR3 region: CASSLSVVRTDTQYF. The DNA of the CDR3 is TGTGCCAGCAGCTTATCAGTGGTGCGCACAGATACGCAGTATTTT.

The chain uses TRBV5-6 and TRBJ1-4; a weak D match, TRBD1 (5 bases). The germline CDR1 and CDR2 sequences are SGHDT and YYEEEE. The ends were cut back, 4 bases at V and 0 bases at J, with 10 bases in the middle. This CDR3 contains 15 residues. DNA for the CDR3: TGTGCCAGCAGCATCCAGGGTGCAACTAATGAAAAACTGTTTTTT. It encodes CASSIQGATNEKLFF.

J is TRBJ2-3 and V is TRBV5-4; TRBD1 aligns across 9 bases. The CDR3 has 14 residues. Germline CDR1 is SGHNT and CDR2 is YYREEE (reference sequence). The J segment lost 6 bases and the V segment lost 3 bases, leaving 5 bases of the junction unmatched. The CDR3 DNA reads as TGTGCCAGCAGCTCTTACAGGGGGCCGGATACGCAGTATTTT. Its protein is CASSSYRGPDTQYF.

This clone has a single count. The rearrangement links TRBV3-1 (or the pseudogene TRBV3-2) to TRBJ2-3; TRBD2 is a possible D gene (7 bases). The V and J ends lost 9 bases and 2 bases respectively, with 21 bases between them. The CDR3 is made up of 16 amino acids. The germline V gene has CDR1 LGHDT and CDR2 YNNKEL (reference sequence). In DNA, the CDR3 is TGTGCCAGTACAGGTGGGAGGGGGAAGAACACAGATACGCAGTATTTT. This sequence encodes CASTGGRGKNTDTQYF.

The rearrangement joins TRBV18 to TRBJ2-2, with 8 bases identical to TRBD2. Germline CDR1 is KGHSH and CDR2 is LQKENI. V shed 6 bases, J shed 6 bases, and the junction held 3 bases outside the gene matches. The length of the CDR3 is 13 residues. The CDR3 region is CASSRAGAGELFF. Written as DNA, the CDR3 is TGTGCCAGCTCCCGAGCGGGGGCCGGGGAGCTGTTTTTT.

This clone appeared a single time. The chain joins TRBV5-1 to TRBJ2-6; no clear D gene. The CDR3 has 14 amino acids. Germline V gene data show CDR1 as SGHRS and CDR2 as YFSETQ. V gave up 4 bases and J gave up 2 bases, with 7 bases separating them. As DNA, the CDR3 is TGCGCCAGCAGCGGGCTAACTGGGGCCAACGTCCTGACTTTC. Amino acid sequence: CASSGLTGANVLTF.

V usage is TRBV6-5 and J usage is TRBJ2-3; 12 bases are a match to TRBD2. CDR3 size: 15 residues. The V segment lost 7 bases and the J segment 7 bases; nucleotides outside the gene matches: 9. Germline lookup yields CDR1 MNHEY and CDR2 SVGAGI. CDR3 nucleotides: TGTGCCAGCACCGAAAGGACTAGCGGGGTCCATACGCAGTATTTT. As protein: CASTERTSGVHTQYF.

The chain carries TRBV6-5 and TRBJ1-1; a weak D match, TRBD1 (6 bases). Germline V gene sequence: CDR1 MNHEY, CDR2 SVGAGI. The CDR3 length is 15 residues. Trimming took off 6 bases at V and 5 bases at J, with 19 bases between the two ends. CDR3 sequence (DNA): TGTGCCAGCAGGGAGGCCGGGGGGCTGGGTACTGAAGCTTTCTTT. Translating gives CASREAGGLGTEAFF.

This rearrangement joins TRBV19 to TRBJ1-2; TRBD1 matches at 7 bases. The CDR3 runs to 14 residues. Germline CDR1 LNHDA, CDR2 SQIVND (reference sequence). J gave up 2 bases and V 6 bases, and 6 bases lay outside the gene matches. The CDR3 sequence is CASSYRGLNYGYTF. In DNA form, the CDR3 reads TGTGCCAGTAGCTACAGGGGATTAAACTATGGCTACACCTTC. Together with reference TRBV19 and TRBJ1-2, the CDR3 gives the full variable domain: DGGITQSPKYLFRKEGQNVTLSCEQNLNHDAMYWYRQDPGQGLRLIYYSQIVNDFQKGDIAEGYSVSREKKESFPLTVTSAQKNPTAFYLCASSYRGLNYGYTFGSGTRLTVV.

This clone has a handful of counts. At one end the junction does not follow the germline gene, possibly because of a read error. The V call is TRBV6-5, the J call TRBJ1-4; D possibly corresponds to TRBD1 (6 bases). The germline V gene has CDR1 MNHEY and CDR2 SVGAGI. CDR3 length equals 14 residues. The CDR3 reads CASMGTLPKEKLFF. The CDR3 DNA sequence: TGTGCCAGCATGGGGACACTGCCTAAGGAAAAACTGTTTTTT.